Given below is one T cell receptor beta chain in context. The repertoire was sequenced with immunoSEQ multiplex PCR; TCRdb's copy has only in-frame clones and lacks some. The table records some 60,000 clones, 80% to 90% of them present only once. The sample originates from a study of technical replicates of blood from a handful of donors. The V and J ends lost 7 bases and 0 bases, in that order; junction bases with no gene match: 6. CDR1 and CDR2 (germline): SGDLS, YYNGEE. The CDR3 totals 15 residues. This rearrangement joins TRBV9 to TRBJ2-1; 8 nucleotides line up with TRBD2. The sequencing sample was made of PBMCs. The receptor comes from a human donor in good health. Some clones in this sample may be carry-over from other donors' samples. This CDR3 reads CASRGGRPSYNEQFF. The CDR3 DNA sequence: TGTGCCAGCCGGGGCGGGAGGCCCTCCTACAATGAGCAGTTCTTC.